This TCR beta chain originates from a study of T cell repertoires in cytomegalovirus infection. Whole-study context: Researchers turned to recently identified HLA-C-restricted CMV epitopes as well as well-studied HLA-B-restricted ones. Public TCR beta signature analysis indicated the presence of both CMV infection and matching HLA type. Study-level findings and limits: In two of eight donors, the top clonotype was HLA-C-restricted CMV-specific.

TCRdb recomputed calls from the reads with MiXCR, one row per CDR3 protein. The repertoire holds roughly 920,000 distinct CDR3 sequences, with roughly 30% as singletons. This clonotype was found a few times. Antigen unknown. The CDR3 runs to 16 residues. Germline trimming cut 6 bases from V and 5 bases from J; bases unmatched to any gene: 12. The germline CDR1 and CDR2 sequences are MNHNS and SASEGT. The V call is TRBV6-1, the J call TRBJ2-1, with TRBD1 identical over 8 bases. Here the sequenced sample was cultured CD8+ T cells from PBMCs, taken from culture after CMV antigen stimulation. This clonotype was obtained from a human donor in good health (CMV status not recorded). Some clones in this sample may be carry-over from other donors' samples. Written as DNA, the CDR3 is TGTGCCAGCAGCAACACGCCAGGGGGCTTACACAATGAGCAGTTCTTC. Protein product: CASSNTPGGLHNEQFF.